A selection of T cell receptor beta chains follows, all from one sample in a study of blood T cell repertoires in COVID-19. The protocol was immunoSEQ multiplex PCR, while the TCRdb copy is restricted to in-frame clones and leaves out a portion. The sample records about 76,000 clones, roughly 85% being singletons. The sample was peripheral blood. These receptors were collected from a man aged 60-69 years with COVID-19, enrolled during active disease. Each CDR3 is given with its conserved first and last residue. D genes are given only for firm matches. The size of a clone is reported for some rows only, either as once, few or many, or as a class for expanded clones.

TRBJ2-3 | TRBD1 | TRBV5-1 | NA | CASMGQIPTDTQYF | TGCGCCAGCATGGGACAGATACCCACAGATACGCAGTATTTT
TRBJ1-4 | NA | TRBV5-1 | few | CASSLAGNDEKLFF | TGCGCCAGCAGCTTGGCAGGAAACGATGAAAAACTGTTTTTT
TRBJ1-5 | NA | TRBV9 | once | CASSVDGRGNQPQHF | TGTGCCAGCAGCGTAGATGGCAGGGGCAATCAGCCCCAGCATTTT
TRBJ2-1 | NA | TRBV7-2 | few | CASSFRSGSYNEQFF | TGTGCCAGCAGCTTCCGTAGCGGCTCCTACAATGAGCAGTTCTTC
TRBJ1-1 | TRBD1 | TRBV28 | NA | CASRPAGGSAFF | TGTGCCAGCAGGCCGGCAGGGGGTTCCGCTTTCTTT
TRBJ2-7 | NA | TRBV6-5 | NA | CASRGRLTPNYEQYF | TGTGCCAGCAGAGGGAGACTTACACCTAACTACGAGCAGTACTTC
TRBJ2-7 | TRBD2 | TRBV4-1 | NA | CASRRGSGSGEQYF | TGCGCCAGCCGACGTGGGAGCGGGAGCGGCGAGCAGTACTTC
TRBJ2-6 | TRBD1 | TRBV29-1 | few | CSVGAKQGSSGANVLTF | TGCAGCGTGGGTGCGAAACAGGGGAGCTCTGGGGCCAACGTCCTGACTTTC
TRBJ2-2 | NA | TRBV19 | NA | CASRTGDWGELFF | TGTGCCAGTAGGACGGGAGACTGGGGGGAGCTGTTTTTT
TRBJ2-6 | TRBD1 | TRBV19 | NA | CASSIGTGGAGANVLTF | TGTGCCAGTAGTATCGGGACAGGGGGCGCCGGGGCCAACGTCCTGACTTTC
TRBJ2-3 | TRBD2 | TRBV5-6 | NA | CASSRTSGGPDTQYF | TGTGCCAGCAGCAGGACTAGCGGGGGGCCAGATACGCAGTATTTT
TRBJ2-3 | TRBD1 | TRBV11-3 | once | CASSSGQATDTQYF | TGTGCCAGCAGCTCCGGACAGGCCACAGATACGCAGTATTTT
TRBJ1-5 | TRBD1 | TRBV4-1 | NA | CASSYYDRGNQPQHF | TGCGCCAGCAGCTATTATGACAGGGGGAATCAGCCCCAGCATTTT
TRBJ1-2 | TRBD1 | TRBV4-2 | NA | CASSQDRAGQHYGYTF | TGTGCCAGCAGCCAAGATCGGGCGGGACAGCACTATGGCTACACCTTC
TRBJ1-4 | NA | TRBV2 | NA | CASNSQATPNEKLFF | TGTGCCAGCAACAGTCAAGCTACACCTAATGAAAAACTGTTTTTT
TRBJ1-2 | NA | TRBV30 | NA | CAWGRAGIDYGYTF | TGTGCCTGGGGACGCGCGGGTATTGACTATGGCTACACCTTC
TRBJ2-3 | TRBD2 | TRBV10-2 | NA | CASSDRSGGSTDTQYF | TGCGCCAGCAGTGATCGATCGGGGGGGTCCACAGATACGCAGTATTTT
TRBJ1-2 | NA | TRBV11-2 | NA | CASSSSGSMNYGYTF | TGTGCCAGCAGCTCTAGCGGCAGTATGAACTATGGCTACACCTTC
TRBJ2-7 | NA | TRBV19 | NA | CASSISPGEDEQYF | TGTGCCAGTAGTATATCTCCGGGGGAAGATGAGCAGTACTTC
TRBJ1-4 | NA | TRBV29-1 | NA | CSVLLNEKLFF | TGCAGCGTTTTACTGAATGAAAAACTGTTTTTT
TRBJ1-4 | TRBD1 | TRBV3-1/TRBV3-2 | few | CASSQGTGWEKLFF | TGTGCCAGCAGCCAAGGGACAGGTTGGGAAAAACTGTTTTTT
TRBJ1-5 | NA | TRBV9 | NA | CASSVGGLGEPQHF | TGTGCCAGCAGCGTAGGAGGGCTGGGTGAGCCCCAGCATTTT
TRBJ2-5 | TRBD1 | TRBV9 | NA | CASSSGQGRTETQYF | TGTGCCAGCAGCTCAGGACAGGGTAGGACGGAGACCCAGTACTTC
TRBJ2-5 | TRBD2 | TRBV24-1 | NA | CATSDLGLAGGETQYF | TGTGCCACCAGTGACCTGGGACTAGCGGGAGGAGAGACCCAGTACTTC
TRBJ2-2 | TRBD1 | TRBV29-1 | NA | CSAWTGANTGELFF | TGCAGCGCCTGGACAGGCGCGAACACCGGGGAGCTGTTTTTT
TRBJ2-1 | TRBD1 | TRBV19 | once | CASVGTGRGEQFF | TGTGCCTCCGTTGGGACAGGTCGGGGTGAGCAGTTCTTC
TRBJ1-5 | TRBD1 | TRBV19 | NA | CASSIGDSNQPQHF | TGTGCCAGTAGTATAGGGGACAGTAATCAGCCCCAGCATTTT
TRBJ2-1 | TRBD1 | TRBV7-3 | NA | CASSPGGYEQFF | TGTGCCAGCAGTCCAGGGGGTTATGAGCAGTTCTTC
TRBJ2-1 | NA | TRBV10-3 | NA | CAIRVGGGSEQFF | TGTGCCATCAGGGTTGGGGGGGGCTCCGAGCAGTTCTTC
TRBJ2-1 | TRBD1 | TRBV18 | once | CASSPGTGLVNEQFF | TGTGCCAGCTCACCCGGGACAGGGTTAGTTAATGAGCAGTTCTTC
TRBJ1-2 | NA | TRBV6-4 | NA | CASSDTGYGYGYTF | TGTGCCAGCAGTGACACAGGTTATGGCTATGGCTACACCTTC
TRBJ2-2 | TRBD2 | TRBV6-5 | NA | CASSYAGDTGELFF | TGTGCCAGCAGTTACGCGGGGGACACCGGGGAGCTGTTTTTT
TRBJ2-7 | NA | TRBV12-3/TRBV12-4 | NA | CASSKTRSYEQYF | TGTGCCAGCAGTAAGACACGCTCCTACGAGCAGTACTTC
TRBJ2-3 | NA | TRBV6-5 | NA | CASSSTTAGRTDTQYF | TGTGCCAGCAGTTCCACCACCGCAGGGCGGACAGATACGCAGTATTTT
TRBJ2-5 | TRBD2 | TRBV29-1 | NA | CSVGLAGGQETQYF | TGCAGCGTGGGTCTAGCGGGAGGCCAAGAGACCCAGTACTTC
TRBJ2-7 | TRBD1 | TRBV30 | NA | CAWSAGTGASYEQYF | TGTGCCTGGAGTGCCGGGACAGGGGCCTCCTACGAGCAGTACTTC